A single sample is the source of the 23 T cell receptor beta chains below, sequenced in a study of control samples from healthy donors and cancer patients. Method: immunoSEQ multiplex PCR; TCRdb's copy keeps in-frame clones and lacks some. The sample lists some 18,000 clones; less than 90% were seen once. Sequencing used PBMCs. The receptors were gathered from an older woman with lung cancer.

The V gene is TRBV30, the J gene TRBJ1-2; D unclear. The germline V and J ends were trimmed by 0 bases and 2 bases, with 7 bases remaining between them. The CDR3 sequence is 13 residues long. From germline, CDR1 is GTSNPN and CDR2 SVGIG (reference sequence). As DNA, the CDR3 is TGTGCCTGGAGTGTGAGGCGGAACTATGGCTACACCTTC. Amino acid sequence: CAWSVRRNYGYTF.

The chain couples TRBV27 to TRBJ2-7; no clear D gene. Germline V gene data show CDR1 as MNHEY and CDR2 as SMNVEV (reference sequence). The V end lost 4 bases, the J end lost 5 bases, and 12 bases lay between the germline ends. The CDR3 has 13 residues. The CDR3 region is CASSSNPLHEQYF. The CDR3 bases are TGTGCCAGCAGTTCTAACCCCCTCCACGAGCAGTACTTC.

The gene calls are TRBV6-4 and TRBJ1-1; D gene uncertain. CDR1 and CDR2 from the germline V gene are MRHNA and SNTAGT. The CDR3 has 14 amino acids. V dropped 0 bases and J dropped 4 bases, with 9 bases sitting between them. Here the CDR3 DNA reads TGTGCCAGCAGTGACTCGGGTTCCGGCACTGAAGCTTTCTTT. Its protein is CASSDSGSGTEAFF.

The CDR3 DNA sequence: TGTGCCAGTAGTATTAATGGGCTAGCGGGAGGCCGAAGCATTCAGTACTTC. It translates to CASSINGLAGGRSIQYF. The chain carries TRBV19 and TRBJ2-4; TRBD2 aligns across 11 bases. Germline V lookup: CDR1 LNHDA, CDR2 SQIVND (reference sequence). V dropped 3 bases and J dropped 9; count of bases not matched to a gene: 13. CDR3 size: 17 residues.

The CDR3 DNA sequence: TGCGCCAGCAGCTTTCAAGGGGATAACACTGAAGCTTTCTTT. Its translation: CASSFQGDNTEAFF. This chain uses TRBV5-1 with TRBJ1-1; possibly TRBD1 for D (5 bases). CDR1 and CDR2 from the germline V gene are SGHRS and YFSETQ. CDR3 length: 14 residues. V was trimmed by 2 bases and J by 2 bases, leaving 10 bases between them.

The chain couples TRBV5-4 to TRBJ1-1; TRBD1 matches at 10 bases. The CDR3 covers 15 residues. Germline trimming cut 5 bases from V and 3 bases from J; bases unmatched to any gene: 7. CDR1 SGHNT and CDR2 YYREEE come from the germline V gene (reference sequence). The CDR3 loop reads CASRPTGGLDTEAFF. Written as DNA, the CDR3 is TGTGCCAGCAGGCCGACAGGGGGCTTGGACACTGAAGCTTTCTTT.

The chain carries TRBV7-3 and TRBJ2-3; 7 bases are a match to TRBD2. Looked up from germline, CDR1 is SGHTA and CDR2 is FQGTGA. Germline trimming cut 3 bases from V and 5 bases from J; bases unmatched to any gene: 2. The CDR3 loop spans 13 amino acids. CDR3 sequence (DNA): TGTGCCAGCAGCTTGCGGGAGAAAGATACGCAGTATTTT. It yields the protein CASSLREKDTQYF.

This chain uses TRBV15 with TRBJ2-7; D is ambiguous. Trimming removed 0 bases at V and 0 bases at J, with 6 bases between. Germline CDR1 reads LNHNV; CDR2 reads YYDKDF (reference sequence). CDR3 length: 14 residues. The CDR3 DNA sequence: TGTGCCACCAGCAGAGACGGCATCTCCTACGAGCAGTACTTC. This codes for CATSRDGISYEQYF.

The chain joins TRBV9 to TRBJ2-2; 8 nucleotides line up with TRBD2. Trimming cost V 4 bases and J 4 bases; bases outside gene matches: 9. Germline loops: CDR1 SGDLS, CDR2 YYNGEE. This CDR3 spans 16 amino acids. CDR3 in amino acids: CASSPGGEVLTGELFF. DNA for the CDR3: TGTGCCAGCAGCCCCGGGGGGGAGGTTCTCACCGGGGAGCTGTTTTTT. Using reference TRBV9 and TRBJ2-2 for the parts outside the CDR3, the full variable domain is DSGVTQTPKHLITATGQRVTLRCSPRSGDLSVYWYQQSLDQGLQFLIQYYNGEERAKGNILERFSAQQFPDLHSELNLSSLELGDSALYFCASSPGGEVLTGELFFGEGSRLTVL.

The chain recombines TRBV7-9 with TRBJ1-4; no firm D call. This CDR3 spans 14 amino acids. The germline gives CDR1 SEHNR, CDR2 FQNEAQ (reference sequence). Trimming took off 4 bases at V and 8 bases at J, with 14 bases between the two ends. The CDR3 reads CASSSTGEQEKLFF. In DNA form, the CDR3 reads TGTGCCAGCAGCTCTACCGGGGAACAGGAAAAACTGTTTTTT.

The CDR3 reads CASSLGRTYEQYF. CDR3 DNA: TGTGCCAGCAGTTTAGGGAGAACCTACGAGCAGTACTTC. The V and J genes are TRBV27 and TRBJ2-7; the D gene is possibly TRBD2 (5 bases). The CDR3 loop spans 13 amino acids. Trimming left V 2 bases short and J 2 bases short, with 7 bases between. The V gene's germline CDR1 is MNHEY and CDR2 SMNVEV (reference sequence).

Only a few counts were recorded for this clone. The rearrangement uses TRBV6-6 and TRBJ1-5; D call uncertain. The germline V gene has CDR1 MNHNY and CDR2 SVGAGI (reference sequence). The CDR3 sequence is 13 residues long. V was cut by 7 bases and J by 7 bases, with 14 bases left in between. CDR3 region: CASKKTENQPQHF. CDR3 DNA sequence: TGTGCCAGCAAGAAAACAGAAAACCAGCCCCAGCATTTT.

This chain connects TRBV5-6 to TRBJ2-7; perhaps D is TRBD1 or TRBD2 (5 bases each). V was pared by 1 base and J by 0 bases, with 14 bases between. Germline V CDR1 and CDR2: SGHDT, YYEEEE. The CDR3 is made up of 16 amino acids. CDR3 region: CASSLLGERSSYEQYF. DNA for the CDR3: TGTGCCAGCAGCTTGTTAGGGGAGCGGAGCTCCTACGAGCAGTACTTC.

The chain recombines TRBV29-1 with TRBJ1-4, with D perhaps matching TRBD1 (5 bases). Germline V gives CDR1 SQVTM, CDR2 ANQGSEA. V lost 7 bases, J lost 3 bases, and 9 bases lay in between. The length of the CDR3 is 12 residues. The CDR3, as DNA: TGCAGCGGCAGGGAGGCTAATGAAAAACTGTTTTTT. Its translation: CSGREANEKLFF.

CDR3 sequence (DNA): TGTGCCAGCAGCTTAGCGTGGGGGCAGGGGACTAACAATGAGCAGTTCTTC. Translating gives CASSLAWGQGTNNEQFF. The chain joins TRBV7-2 to TRBJ2-1, with D perhaps TRBD2 (7 bases). The V gene's germline CDR1 is SGHTA and CDR2 FQGNSA. This CDR3 region has 17 residues. V shed 0 bases and J shed 5 bases, with 17 bases lying between them.

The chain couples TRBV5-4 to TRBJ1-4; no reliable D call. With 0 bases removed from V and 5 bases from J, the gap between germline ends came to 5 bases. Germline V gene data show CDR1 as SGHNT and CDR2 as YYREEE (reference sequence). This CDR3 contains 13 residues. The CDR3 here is CASSLGRNEKLFF. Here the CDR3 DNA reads TGTGCCAGCAGCTTGGGGCGGAATGAAAAACTGTTTTTT. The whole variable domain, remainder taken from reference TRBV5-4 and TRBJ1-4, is ETGVTQSPTHLIKTRGQQVTLRCSSQSGHNTVSWYQQALGQGPQFIFQYYREEENGRGNFPPRFSGLQFPNYSSELNVNALELDDSALYLCASSLGRNEKLFFGSGTQLSVL.

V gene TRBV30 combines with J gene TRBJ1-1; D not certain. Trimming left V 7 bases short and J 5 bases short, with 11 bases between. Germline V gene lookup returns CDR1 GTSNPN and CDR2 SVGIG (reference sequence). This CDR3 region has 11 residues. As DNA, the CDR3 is TGTGCCTTGACAATATCAACTGAAGCTTTCTTT. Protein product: CALTISTEAFF.

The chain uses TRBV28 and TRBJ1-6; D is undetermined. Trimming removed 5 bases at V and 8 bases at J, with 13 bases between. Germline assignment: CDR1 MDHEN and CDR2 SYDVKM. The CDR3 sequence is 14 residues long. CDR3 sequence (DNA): TGTGCCAGCAGTCCCCCCCAACCGTATTCACCCCTCCACTTT. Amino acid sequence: CASSPPQPYSPLHF.

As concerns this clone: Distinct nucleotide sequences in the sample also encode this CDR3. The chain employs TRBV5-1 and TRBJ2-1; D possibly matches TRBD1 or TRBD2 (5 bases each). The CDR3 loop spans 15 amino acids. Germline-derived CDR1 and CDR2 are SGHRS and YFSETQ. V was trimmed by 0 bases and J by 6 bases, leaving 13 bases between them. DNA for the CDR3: TGCGCCAGCAGCTTGGGGGGCACTAGTTTCAATGAGCAGTTCTTC. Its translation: CASSLGGTSFNEQFF.

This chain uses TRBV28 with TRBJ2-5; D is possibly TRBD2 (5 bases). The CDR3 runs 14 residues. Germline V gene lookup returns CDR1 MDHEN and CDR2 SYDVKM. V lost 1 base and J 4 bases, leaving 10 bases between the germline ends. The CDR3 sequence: CASSLSGGLETQYF. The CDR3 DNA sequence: TGTGCCAGCAGTTTATCTGGCGGGTTAGAGACCCAGTACTTC.

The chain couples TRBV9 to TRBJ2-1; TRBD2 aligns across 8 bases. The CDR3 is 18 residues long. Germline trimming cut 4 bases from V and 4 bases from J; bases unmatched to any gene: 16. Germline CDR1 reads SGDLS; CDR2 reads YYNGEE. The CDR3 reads CASSPPATGGPSYNEQFF. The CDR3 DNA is TGTGCCAGCAGCCCACCTGCAACGGGAGGGCCTTCTTACAATGAGCAGTTCTTC.

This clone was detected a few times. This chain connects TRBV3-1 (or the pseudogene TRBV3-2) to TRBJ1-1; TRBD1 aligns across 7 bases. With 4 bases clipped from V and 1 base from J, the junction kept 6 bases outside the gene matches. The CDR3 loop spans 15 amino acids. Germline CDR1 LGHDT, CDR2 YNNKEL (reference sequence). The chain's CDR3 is CASSLTGQSNTEAFF. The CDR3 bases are TGTGCCAGCAGCCTTACGGGACAGTCGAACACTGAAGCTTTCTTT.

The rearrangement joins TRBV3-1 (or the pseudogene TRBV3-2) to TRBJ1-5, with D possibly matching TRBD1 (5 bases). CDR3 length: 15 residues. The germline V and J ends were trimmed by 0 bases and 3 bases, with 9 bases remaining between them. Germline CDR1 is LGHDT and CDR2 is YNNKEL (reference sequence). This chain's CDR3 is CASSQDLGDNQPQHF. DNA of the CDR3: TGTGCCAGCAGCCAAGATCTGGGGGACAATCAGCCCCAGCATTTT.